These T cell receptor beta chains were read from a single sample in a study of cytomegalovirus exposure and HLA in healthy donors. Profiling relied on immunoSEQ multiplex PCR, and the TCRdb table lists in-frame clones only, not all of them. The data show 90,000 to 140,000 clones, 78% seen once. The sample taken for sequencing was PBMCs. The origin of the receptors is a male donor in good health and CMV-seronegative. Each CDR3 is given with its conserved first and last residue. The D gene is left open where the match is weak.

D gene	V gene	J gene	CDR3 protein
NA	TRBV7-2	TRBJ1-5	CASSYKQDQPQHF
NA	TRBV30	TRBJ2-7	CAWSAAGLDHEQYF
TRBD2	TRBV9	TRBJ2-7	CASSEPAGGEQYF
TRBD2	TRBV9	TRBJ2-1	CASSLSGVLYNEQFF
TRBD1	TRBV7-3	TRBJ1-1	CASSLNRGGWNTEAFF
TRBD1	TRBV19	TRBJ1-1	CASSMRPGQGITEAFF
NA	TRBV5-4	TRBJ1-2	CASSQKGQGQGKDGYTF
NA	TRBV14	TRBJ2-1	CASSEPSLWLLNNEQFF
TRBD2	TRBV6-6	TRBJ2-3	CASSYGTSGDTQYF
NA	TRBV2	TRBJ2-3	CASSNTMAASTDTQYF
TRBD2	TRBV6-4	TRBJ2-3	CASSGSSGEGFNTQYF
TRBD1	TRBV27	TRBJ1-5	CASSPMTGGGQPQHF
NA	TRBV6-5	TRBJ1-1	CASSYQGNTEAFF
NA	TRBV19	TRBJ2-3	CASSIDRGGFGTDTQYF
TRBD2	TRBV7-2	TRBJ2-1	CASSRVRGLAGNNEQFF
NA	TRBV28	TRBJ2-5	CASSLGQRATQYF
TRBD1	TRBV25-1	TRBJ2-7	CASRPSGTAYEQYF
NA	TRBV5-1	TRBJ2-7	CASSLPSYEQYF
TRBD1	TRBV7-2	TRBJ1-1	CASSFQKGQGGTEAFF
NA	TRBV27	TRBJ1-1	CASTPSGLFTEAFF
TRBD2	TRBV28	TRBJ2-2	CASSVSAGVGTGELFF
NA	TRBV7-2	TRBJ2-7	CASSLPPGTYEQYF
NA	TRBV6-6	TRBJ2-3	CASSFQLEDTDTQYF
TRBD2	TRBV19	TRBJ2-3	CASSTPSGSAAYTDTQYF
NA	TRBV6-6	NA	CASSYANYEQYF
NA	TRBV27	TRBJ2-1	CASSRDAGLSYNEQFF
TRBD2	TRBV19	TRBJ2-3	CASSNGLAGGPFFPDTQYF
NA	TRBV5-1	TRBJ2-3	CASRQGATTSTDTQYF
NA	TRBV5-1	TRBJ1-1	CASSLAVDWMNTEAFF
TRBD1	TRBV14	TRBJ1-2	CASSTGTGSYGYTF
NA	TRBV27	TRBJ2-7	CASSLSGDEQYF
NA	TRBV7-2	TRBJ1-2	CASSLDRSYGYTF
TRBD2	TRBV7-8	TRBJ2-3	CASSQTSGSGTDTQYF
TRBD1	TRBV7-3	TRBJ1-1	CASSSGQAGGEAFF
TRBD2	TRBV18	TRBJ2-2	CASSPVFGLADTGELFF
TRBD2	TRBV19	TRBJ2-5	CASSATSGRGEETQYF
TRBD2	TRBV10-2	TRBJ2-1	CASSDRLAGDPKYNEQFF
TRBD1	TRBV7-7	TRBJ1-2	CASSLRRGLCGYTF
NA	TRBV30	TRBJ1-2	CAWSVGGADGYTF
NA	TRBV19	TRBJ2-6	CATSSLNGANVLTF
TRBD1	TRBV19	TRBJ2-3	CASNSRTGLTDTQYF
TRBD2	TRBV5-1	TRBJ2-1	CASSLGLAGGTLYNEQFF
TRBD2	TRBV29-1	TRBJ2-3	CSVRAGAADTQYF
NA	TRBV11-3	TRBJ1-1	CASSLDSPRGEAFF
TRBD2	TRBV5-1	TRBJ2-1	CASSEGLATGVEQFF
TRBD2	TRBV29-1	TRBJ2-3	CSVVSGSTDTQYF
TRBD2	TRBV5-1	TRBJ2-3	CASSLARAGGTDTQYF
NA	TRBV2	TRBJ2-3	CASRSGFQADTQYF